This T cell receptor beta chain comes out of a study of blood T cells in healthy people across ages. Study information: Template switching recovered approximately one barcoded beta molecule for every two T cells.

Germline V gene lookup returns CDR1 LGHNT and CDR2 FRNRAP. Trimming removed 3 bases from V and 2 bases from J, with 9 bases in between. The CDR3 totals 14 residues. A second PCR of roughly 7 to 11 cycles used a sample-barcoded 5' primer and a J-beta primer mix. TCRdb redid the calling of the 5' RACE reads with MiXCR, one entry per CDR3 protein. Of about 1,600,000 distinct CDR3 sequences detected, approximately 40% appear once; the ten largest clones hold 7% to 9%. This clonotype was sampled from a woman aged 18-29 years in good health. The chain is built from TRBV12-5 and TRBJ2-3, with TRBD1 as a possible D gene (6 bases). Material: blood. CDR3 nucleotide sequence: TGTGCTAGTGGTTTAGGACAGACCACAGATACGCAGTATTTT. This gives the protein CASGLGQTTDTQYF.